This TCR beta chain comes out of a study of blood T cell repertoires in COVID-19. Study context: There were acute and convalescent COVID-19 samples, and they came from the United States, Italy and Spain. PBMCs, B-cell-depleted T cells, or T cells provided the cDNA or gDNA that made up the material.

Per germline, CDR1 MNHEY and CDR2 SMNVEV (reference sequence). CDR3 length: 13 amino acids. Losses at the gene ends were 6 bases for V and 5 bases for J; bases not matched to a gene: 4. As originally analysed: Using reference gene primer amplification, nucleated cell counts were estimated. Repertoires were generated with immunoSEQ multiplex PCR, while TCRdb's copy carries only in-frame clones and drops some. V and J calls and clone size are those listed in that table; D and trimming were worked out from the DNA. The table includes around 170,000 clones, 70% to 90% detected once. The sequenced sample was peripheral blood. The TCR was taken from a man between 18 and 29 years old who had recovered from COVID-19. The rearrangement links TRBV27 to TRBJ2-7; 10 nucleotides agree with TRBD2. CDR3 nucleotide sequence: TGTGCCAGCAGAGCTAGCGGGAGAGACGAGCAGTACTTC. It specifies CASRASGRDEQYF.